The entry below gives a single TCR beta chain sequence along with its context. Its antigen is unidentified. Random-hexamer reverse transcription was applied to about 0.45 to 1 ug RNA. Across 54 Vbeta and 13 Jbeta, immunoSEQ multiplex PCR amplified TCR beta CDR3. Each CDR3 protein is one row after TCRdb ran MiXCR on the immunoSEQ multiplex PCR reads. This table holds more than 75,000 distinct CDR3 sequences, approximately 94% found once. Healthy donors formed controls matched for age and sex. The sample originates from a study of CD8 T cells in Susac syndrome. General observations from the study: The relatively small number of individuals in the TCR sequencing and HLA analysis was acknowledged by the study.

The source of this sequence is a human donor in good health. The sequenced material came from CD8+ T cells from PBMCs.

CDR3 DNA sequence: TGTGCCAGCAGTTACTCCCGGCAGGAGGATGCGACCCAAACCGAGCAGTACTTC. Its translation: CASSYSRQEDATQTEQYF. The genes are TRBV6-2 or TRBV6-3 and TRBJ2-7; perhaps TRBD2 as D (5 bases). There are 18 residues in the CDR3. The germline V and J ends were trimmed by 0 bases and 6 bases, with 24 bases remaining between them. Germline CDR1 MNHEY, CDR2 SVGEGT.